This T cell receptor beta chain was found in a study of shared clonotypes between healthy human individuals. For every subset, genomic DNA was evenly distributed across several immunoSEQ plates. Per the original data handling: Filtering differed for immunoSEQ, which gave only junction sequences without quality scores. Measured with immunoSEQ multiplex PCR; TCRdb has only the in-frame clones, and not every one. D and trimming come from the DNA, and the V and J calls and clone size come from that table. The table has 490,000 or so clones, 76% seen once. Approximately 91 million PBMCs supplied genomic DNA for unsorted samples. CDR1 and CDR2 from the germline V gene are SGHTA and FQGTGA. V was shortened by 4 bases and J by 0 bases, with 13 bases between the two germline ends. CDR3 size: 16 residues.

The source is a woman aged 40 to 49 in good health. Some clones in this sample may be carry-over from other donors' samples. The source material was PBMCs. The V gene is TRBV7-3, the J gene TRBJ1-3; tentative D call: TRBD1 (6 bases). The CDR3 nucleotides are TGTGCCAGCAGCTCAGGGGCAGGGACCTCTGGAAACACCATATATTTT. This translates into CASSSGAGTSGNTIYF.